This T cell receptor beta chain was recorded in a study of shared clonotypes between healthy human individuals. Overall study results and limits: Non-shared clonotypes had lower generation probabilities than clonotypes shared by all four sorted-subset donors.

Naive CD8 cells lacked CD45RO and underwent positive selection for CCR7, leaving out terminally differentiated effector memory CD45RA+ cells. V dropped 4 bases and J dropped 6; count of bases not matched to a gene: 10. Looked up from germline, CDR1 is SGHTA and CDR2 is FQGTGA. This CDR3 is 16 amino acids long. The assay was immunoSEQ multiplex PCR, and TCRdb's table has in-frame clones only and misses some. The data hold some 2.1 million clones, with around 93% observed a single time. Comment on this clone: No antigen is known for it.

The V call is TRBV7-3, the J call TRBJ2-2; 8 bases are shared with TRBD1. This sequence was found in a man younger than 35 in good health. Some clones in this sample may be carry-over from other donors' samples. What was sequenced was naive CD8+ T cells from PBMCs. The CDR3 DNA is TGTGCCAGCAGCTATCTCGGACAGGGTCGGGCCGGGGAGCTGTTTTTT. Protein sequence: CASSYLGQGRAGELFF.